A single sample gave rise to the 4 T cell receptor beta chains below, sequenced in a study of T cell responses to AZD1222 COVID-19 vaccine. Repertoires were generated with immunoSEQ multiplex PCR, while TCRdb's copy carries only in-frame clones and drops some. The data hold 100,000 or so clones, with around nine tenths observed a single time. This specimen consisted of peripheral blood, obtained on day 0 of AZD1222 vaccination. The receptors here all came from an adult in good health.

The chain employs TRBV6-5 and TRBJ1-2, with D tentatively TRBD1 (6 bases). CDR1 MNHEY and CDR2 SVGAGI come from the germline V gene. The CDR3 covers 14 residues. Trimming took 7 bases from V and 6 from J, leaving 18 bases between them. The CDR3 region has the DNA TGTGCCAGCACTCCCCCGGACAGTTCGCATGGCTACACCTTC. Its protein product is CASTPPDSSHGYTF.

Only a few counts were recorded for this clone. The rearrangement joins TRBV7-2 to TRBJ2-7; 7 nucleotides agree with TRBD2. This CDR3 spans 15 amino acids. The ends lost 3 bases at V and 2 bases at J; junction bases unmatched: 7. CDR1 and CDR2 (germline): SGHTA, FQGNSA. The DNA of the CDR3 is TGTGCCAGCAGCTTCCTAGCCGGGACTACCTACGAGCAGTACTTC. It yields the protein CASSFLAGTTYEQYF.

The CDR3 here is CASTSSAGVDYGYTF. The CDR3 bases are TGTGCCAGCACCTCCTCCGCAGGGGTCGACTATGGCTACACCTTC. J is TRBJ1-2 and V is TRBV7-9; a weak D match, TRBD1 (6 bases). In germline, CDR1 is SEHNR, CDR2 FQNEAQ (reference sequence). This CDR3 contains 15 residues. V dropped 7 bases and J dropped 3 bases, with 18 bases sitting between them. Using reference TRBV7-9 and TRBJ1-2 for the parts outside the CDR3, the full variable domain is DTGVSQNPRHKITKRGQNVTFRCDPISEHNRLYWYRQTLGQGPEFLTYFQNEAQLEKSRLLSDRFSAERPKGSFSTLEIQRTEQGDSAMYLCASTSSAGVDYGYTFGSGTRLTVV.

This chain joins TRBV28 and TRBJ1-5, with D maybe TRBD1 (5 bases). Germline CDR1 MDHEN, CDR2 SYDVKM. CDR3 length: 13 amino acids. V lost 7 bases and J lost 3, with 10 bases in between. CDR3 nucleotide sequence: TGTGCCAGCAATGACAGACCCAATCAGCCCCAGCATTTT. This encodes CASNDRPNQPQHF.